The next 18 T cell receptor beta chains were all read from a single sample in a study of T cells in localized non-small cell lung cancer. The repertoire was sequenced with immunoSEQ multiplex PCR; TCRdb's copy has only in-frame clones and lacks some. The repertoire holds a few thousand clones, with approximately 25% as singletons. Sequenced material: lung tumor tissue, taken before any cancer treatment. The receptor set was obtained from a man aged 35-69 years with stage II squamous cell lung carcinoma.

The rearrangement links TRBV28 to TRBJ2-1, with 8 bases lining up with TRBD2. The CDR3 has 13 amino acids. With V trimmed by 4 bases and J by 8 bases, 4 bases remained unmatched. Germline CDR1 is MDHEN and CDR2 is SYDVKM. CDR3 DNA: TGTGCCAGCAGTTACAGGACTAGCCATGAGCAGTTCTTC. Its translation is CASSYRTSHEQFF.

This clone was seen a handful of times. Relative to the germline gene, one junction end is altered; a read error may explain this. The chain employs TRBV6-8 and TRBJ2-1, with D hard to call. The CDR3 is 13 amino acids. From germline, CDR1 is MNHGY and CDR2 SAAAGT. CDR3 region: CAGRQSSYNEQFF. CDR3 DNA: TGTGCCGGCAGGCAGAGCTCCTACAATGAGCAGTTCTTC.

The CDR3 reads CASSETGGAKDTQYF. The CDR3 DNA sequence: TGCGCCAGCAGTGAGACAGGGGGTGCCAAAGATACGCAGTATTTT. The V gene is TRBV10-1, the J gene TRBJ2-3; 8 positions match TRBD1. This CDR3 has 15 amino acids. J lost 5 bases, V lost 2 bases, and 6 bases had no gene match. The germline CDR1 and CDR2 sequences are WNHNN and SYGVQD (reference sequence).

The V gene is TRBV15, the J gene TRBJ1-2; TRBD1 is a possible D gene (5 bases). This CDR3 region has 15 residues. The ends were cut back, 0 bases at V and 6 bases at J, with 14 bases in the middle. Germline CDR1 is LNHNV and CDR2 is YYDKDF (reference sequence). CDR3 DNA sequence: TGTGCCACCAGCAGAGATTCCGCAGGGCGGAATGGCTACACCTTC. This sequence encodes CATSRDSAGRNGYTF.

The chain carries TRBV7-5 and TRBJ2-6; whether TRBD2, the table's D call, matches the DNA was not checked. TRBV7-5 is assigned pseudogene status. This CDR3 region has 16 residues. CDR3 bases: TGTGCCAGCAGCCAAGCTGCGGGGGCAGGGGCCAACGTCCTGACTTTC. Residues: CASSQAAGAGANVLTF.

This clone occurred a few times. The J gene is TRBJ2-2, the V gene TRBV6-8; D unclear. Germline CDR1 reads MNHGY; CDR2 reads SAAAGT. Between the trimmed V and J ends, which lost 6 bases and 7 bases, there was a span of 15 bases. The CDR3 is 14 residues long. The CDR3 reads CASSDAAPRGELFF. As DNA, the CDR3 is TGTGCCAGCAGCGACGCGGCTCCGCGCGGGGAGCTGTTTTTT.

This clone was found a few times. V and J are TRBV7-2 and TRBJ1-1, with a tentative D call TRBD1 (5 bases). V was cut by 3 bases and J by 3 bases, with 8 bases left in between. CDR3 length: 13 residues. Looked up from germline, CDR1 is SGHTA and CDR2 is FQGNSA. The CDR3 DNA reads TGTGCCAGCAGCTTTTCCAGGGACACTGAAGCTTTCTTT. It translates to CASSFSRDTEAFF.

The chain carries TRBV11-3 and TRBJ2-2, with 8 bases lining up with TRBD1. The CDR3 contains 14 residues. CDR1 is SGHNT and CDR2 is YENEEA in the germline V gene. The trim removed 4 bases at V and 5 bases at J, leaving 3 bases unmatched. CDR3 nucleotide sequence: TGTGCCAGCAGCTCCGGACAGGGAACCGGGGAGCTGTTTTTT. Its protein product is CASSSGQGTGELFF.

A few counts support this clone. The DNA for the CDR3 is TGTGCCAGCAGCGTCGGGGGTGGCAATCAGCCCCAGCATTTT. Its translation is CASSVGGGNQPQHF. The genes are TRBV11-3 and TRBJ1-5; D perhaps matches TRBD1 (5 bases). The ends were cut back, 5 bases at V and 2 bases at J, with 10 bases in the middle. The CDR3 runs to 14 residues. Germline CDR1 SGHNT, CDR2 YENEEA. Together with reference TRBV11-3 and TRBJ1-5, the CDR3 gives the full variable domain: EAGVVQSPRYKIIEKKQPVAFWCNPISGHNTLYWYLQNLGQGPELLIRYENEEAVDDSQLPKDRFSAERLKGVDSTLKIQPAELGDSAVYLCASSVGGGNQPQHFGDGTRLSIL.

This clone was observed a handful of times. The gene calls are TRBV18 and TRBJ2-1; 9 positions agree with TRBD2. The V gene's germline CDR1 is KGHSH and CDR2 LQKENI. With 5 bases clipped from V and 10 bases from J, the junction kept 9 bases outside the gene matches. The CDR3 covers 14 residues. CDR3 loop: CASSRAGGVREQFF. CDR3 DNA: TGTGCCAGCTCAAGAGCGGGAGGAGTAAGGGAGCAGTTCTTC. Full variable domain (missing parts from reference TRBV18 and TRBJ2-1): NAGVMQNPRHLVRRRGQEARLRCSPMKGHSHVYWYRQLPEEGLKFMVYLQKENIIDESGMPKERFSAEFPKEGPSILRIQQVVRGDSAAYFCASSRAGGVREQFFGPGTRLTVL.

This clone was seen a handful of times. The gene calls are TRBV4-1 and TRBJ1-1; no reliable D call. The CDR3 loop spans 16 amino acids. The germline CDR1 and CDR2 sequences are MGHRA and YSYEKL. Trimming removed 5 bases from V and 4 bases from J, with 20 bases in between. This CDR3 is CASSFRHSPSSTEAFF. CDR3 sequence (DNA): TGCGCCAGCAGCTTTCGACACTCACCGAGTAGCACTGAAGCTTTCTTT.

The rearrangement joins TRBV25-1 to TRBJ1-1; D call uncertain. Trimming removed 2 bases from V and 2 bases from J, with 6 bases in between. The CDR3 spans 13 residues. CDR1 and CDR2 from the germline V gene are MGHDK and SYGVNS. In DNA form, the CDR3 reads TGTGCCAGCAGTGAACCCCCCAACACTGAAGCTTTCTTT. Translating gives CASSEPPNTEAFF.

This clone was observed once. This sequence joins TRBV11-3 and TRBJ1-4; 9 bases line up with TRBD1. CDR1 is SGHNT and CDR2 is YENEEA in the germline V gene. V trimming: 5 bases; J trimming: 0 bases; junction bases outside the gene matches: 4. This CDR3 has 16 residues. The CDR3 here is CASSPDRGATNEKLFF. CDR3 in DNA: TGTGCCAGCAGCCCTGACAGGGGGGCAACTAATGAAAAACTGTTTTTT.

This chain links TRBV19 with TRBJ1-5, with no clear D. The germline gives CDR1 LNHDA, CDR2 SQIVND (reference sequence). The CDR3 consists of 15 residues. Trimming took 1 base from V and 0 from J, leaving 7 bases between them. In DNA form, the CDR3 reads TGTGCCAGTAGTATAGGAAGGGTTAGCAATCAGCCCCAGCATTTT. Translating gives CASSIGRVSNQPQHF. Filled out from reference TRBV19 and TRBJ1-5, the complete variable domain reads DGGITQSPKYLFRKEGQNVTLSCEQNLNHDAMYWYRQDPGQGLRLIYYSQIVNDFQKGDIAEGYSVSREKKESFPLTVTSAQKNPTAFYLCASSIGRVSNQPQHFGDGTRLSIL.

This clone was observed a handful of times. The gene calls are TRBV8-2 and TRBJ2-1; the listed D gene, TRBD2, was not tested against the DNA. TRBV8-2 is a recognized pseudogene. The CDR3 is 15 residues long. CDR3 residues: CASSPLTAGYNEQFF. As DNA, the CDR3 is TGTGCCAGCAGTCCCCTGACGGCGGGTTACAATGAGCAGTTCTTC.

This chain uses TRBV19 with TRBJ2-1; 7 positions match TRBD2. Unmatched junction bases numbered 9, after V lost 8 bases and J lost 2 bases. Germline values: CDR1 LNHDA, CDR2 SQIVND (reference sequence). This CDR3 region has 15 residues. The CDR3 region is CASRVWEGPYNEQFF. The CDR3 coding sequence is TGTGCCAGTCGGGTGTGGGAGGGACCCTACAATGAGCAGTTCTTC.

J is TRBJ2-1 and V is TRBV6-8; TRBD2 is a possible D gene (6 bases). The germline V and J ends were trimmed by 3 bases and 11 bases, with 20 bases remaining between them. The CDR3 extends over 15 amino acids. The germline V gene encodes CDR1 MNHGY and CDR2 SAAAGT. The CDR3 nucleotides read TGTGCCAGCAGTTATTCGGGGGAACAAGGGATGAAGCAGTTCTTC. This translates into CASSYSGEQGMKQFF.

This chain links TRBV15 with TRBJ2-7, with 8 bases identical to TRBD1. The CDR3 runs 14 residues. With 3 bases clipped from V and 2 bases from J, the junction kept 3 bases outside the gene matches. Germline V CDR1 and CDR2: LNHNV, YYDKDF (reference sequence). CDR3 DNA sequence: TGTGCCACCAGCAGCCGGACAGGGCCCTACGAGCAGTACTTC. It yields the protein CATSSRTGPYEQYF.